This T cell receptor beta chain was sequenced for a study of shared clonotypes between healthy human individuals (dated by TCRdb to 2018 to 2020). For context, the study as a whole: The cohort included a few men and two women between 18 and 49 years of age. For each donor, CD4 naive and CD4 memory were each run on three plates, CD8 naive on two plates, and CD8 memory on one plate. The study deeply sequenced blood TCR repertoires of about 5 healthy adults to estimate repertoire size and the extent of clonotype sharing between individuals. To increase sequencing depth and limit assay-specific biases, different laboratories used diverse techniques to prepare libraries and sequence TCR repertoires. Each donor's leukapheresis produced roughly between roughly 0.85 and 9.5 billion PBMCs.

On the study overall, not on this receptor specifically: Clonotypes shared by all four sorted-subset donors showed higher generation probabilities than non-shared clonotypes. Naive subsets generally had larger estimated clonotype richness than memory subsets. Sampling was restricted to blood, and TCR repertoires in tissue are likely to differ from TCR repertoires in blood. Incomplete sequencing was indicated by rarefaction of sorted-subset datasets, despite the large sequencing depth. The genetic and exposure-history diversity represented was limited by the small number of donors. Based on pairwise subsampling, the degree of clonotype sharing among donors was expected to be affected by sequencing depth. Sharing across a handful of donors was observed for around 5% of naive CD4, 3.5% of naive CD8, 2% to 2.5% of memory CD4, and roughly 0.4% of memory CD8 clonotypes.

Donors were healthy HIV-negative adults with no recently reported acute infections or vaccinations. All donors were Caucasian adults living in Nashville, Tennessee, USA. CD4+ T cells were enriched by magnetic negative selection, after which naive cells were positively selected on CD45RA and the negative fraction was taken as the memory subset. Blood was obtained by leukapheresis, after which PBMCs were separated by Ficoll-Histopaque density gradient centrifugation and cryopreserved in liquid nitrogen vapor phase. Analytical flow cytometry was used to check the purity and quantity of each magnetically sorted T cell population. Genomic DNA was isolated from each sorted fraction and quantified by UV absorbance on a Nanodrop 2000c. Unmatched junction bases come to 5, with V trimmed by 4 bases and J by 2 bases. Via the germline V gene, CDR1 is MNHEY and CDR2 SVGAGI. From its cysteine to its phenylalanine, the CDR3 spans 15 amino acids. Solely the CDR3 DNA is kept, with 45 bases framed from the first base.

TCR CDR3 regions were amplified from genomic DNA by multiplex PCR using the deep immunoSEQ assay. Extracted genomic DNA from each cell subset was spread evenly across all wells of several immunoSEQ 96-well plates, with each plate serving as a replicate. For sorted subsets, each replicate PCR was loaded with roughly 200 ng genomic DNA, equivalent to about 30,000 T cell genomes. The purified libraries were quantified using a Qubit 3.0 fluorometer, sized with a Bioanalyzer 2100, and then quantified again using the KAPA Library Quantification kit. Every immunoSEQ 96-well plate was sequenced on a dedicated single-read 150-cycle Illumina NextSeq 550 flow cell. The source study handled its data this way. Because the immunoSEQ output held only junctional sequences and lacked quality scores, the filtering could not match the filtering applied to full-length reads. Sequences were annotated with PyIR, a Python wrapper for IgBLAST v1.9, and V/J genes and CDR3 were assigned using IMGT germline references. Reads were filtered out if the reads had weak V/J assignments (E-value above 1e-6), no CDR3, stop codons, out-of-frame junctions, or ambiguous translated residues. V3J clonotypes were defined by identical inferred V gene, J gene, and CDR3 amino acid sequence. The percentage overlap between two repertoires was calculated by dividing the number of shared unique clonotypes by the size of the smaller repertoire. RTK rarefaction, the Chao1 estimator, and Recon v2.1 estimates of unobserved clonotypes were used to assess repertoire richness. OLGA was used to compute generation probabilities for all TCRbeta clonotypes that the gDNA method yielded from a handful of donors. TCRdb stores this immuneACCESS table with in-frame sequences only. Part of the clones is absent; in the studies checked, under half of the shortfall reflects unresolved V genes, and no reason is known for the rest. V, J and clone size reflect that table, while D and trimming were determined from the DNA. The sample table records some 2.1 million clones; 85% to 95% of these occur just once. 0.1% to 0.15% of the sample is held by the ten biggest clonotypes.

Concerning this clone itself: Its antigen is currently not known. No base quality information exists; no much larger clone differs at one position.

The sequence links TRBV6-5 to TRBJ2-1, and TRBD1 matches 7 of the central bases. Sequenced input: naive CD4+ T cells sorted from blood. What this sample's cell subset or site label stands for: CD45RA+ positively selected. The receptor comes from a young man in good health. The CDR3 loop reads CASSFGQGAYNEQFF. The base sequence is TGTGCCAGCAGTTTTGGTCAGGGGGCCTACAATGAGCAGTTCTTC.